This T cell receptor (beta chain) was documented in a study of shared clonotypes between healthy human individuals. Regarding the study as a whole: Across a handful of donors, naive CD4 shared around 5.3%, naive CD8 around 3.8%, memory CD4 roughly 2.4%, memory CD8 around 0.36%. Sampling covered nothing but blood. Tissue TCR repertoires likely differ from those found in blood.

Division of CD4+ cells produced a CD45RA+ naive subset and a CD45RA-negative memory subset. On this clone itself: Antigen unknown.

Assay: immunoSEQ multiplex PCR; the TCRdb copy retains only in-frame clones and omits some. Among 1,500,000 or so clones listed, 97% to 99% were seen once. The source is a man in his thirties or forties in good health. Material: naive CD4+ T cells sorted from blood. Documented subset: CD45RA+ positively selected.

For the CDR3, the DNA is TGCGCCAGCAGCTTGGTCGCTGAGGGCCACAATGAGCAGTTCTTC. As protein: CASSLVAEGHNEQFF. V usage is TRBV5-1 and J usage is TRBJ2-1, with D tentatively TRBD2 (5 bases). Looked up from germline, CDR1 is SGHRS and CDR2 is YFSETQ. Trimming shortened V by 0 bases and J by 5 bases, and 12 bases separated the two germline ends. This CDR3 comprises 15 residues.